The 16 T cell receptor beta chains reported below all come from one sample, sequenced in a study of PD-1 blockade in classical Hodgkin lymphoma. Here immunoSEQ multiplex PCR was the method, and the copy in TCRdb shows in-frame clones only, minus some. The profile covers approximately 110,000 clones, with approximately 89% appearing a single time and about 20% taken by the ten largest. Regarding time point: cycle 4 day 1 (C4D1), after six to seven weeks of nivolumab. With no exception, relapse followed autologous stem cell transplantation in all patients, and brentuximab vedotin exposure varied. Here the sequenced sample was peripheral blood mononuclear cells (PBMCs), taken before the fourth cycle of nivolumab. The source is a human donor with classical Hodgkin lymphoma.

V usage is TRBV5-6 and J usage is TRBJ1-1, with D unclear. The CDR3 totals 14 residues. Trimming pared 4 bases from V and 1 base from J, leaving 11 bases between. Germline assignment: CDR1 SGHDT and CDR2 YYEEEE. The CDR3 protein is CASSPDYRNTEAFF. The CDR3 DNA reads TGTGCCAGCAGCCCGGACTATCGGAACACTGAAGCTTTCTTT. Combining the CDR3 with reference TRBV5-6 and TRBJ1-1 gives the whole variable domain DAGVTQSPTHLIKTRGQQVTLRCSPKSGHDTVSWYQQALGQGPQFIFQYYEEEERQRGNFPDRFSGHQFPNYSSELNVNALLLGDSALYLCASSPDYRNTEAFFGQGTRLTVV.

The chain recombines TRBV27 with TRBJ2-5; the match to TRBD2 covers 7 bases. The trim removed 4 bases at V and 1 base at J, leaving 9 bases unmatched. Germline V gene sequence: CDR1 MNHEY, CDR2 SMNVEV (reference sequence). The CDR3 extends over 16 amino acids. The CDR3 protein is CASSWVGGTAQETQYF. In DNA, the CDR3 is TGTGCCAGCAGTTGGGTGGGAGGGACCGCCCAAGAGACCCAGTACTTC.

CDR3 sequence reads: CASSFIRDSGVPGELFF. DNA for the CDR3: TGTGCCAGCAGCTTCATCAGGGACTCCGGGGTCCCCGGGGAGCTGTTTTTT. V and J are TRBV5-4 and TRBJ2-2; D may be TRBD2 (6 bases). There are 17 residues in the CDR3. Trimming stripped 2 bases from V and 6 bases from J, with 20 bases between. Germline CDR1 reads SGHNT; CDR2 reads YYREEE (reference sequence).

The chain recombines TRBV6-5 with TRBJ1-3, with D uncertain. The ends were cut back, 4 bases at V and 2 bases at J, with 9 bases in the middle. This CDR3 contains 14 residues. Germline CDR1 MNHEY, CDR2 SVGAGI. CDR3 residues: CASSSFVAGNTIYF. The CDR3 DNA sequence: TGTGCCAGCAGTTCTTTCGTCGCTGGAAACACCATATATTTT.

The chain carries TRBV5-6 and TRBJ1-2; 7 positions match TRBD1. CDR1 is SGHDT, CDR2 YYEEEE, per germline. The length of the CDR3 is 14 residues. The V segment lost 5 bases and the J segment 8 bases; nucleotides outside the gene matches: 12. CDR3 in DNA: TGTGCCAGCAGGTCAACAGGGGCCCTCCGGGGCTACACCTTC. Its protein product is CASRSTGALRGYTF.

This clone was observed once. The V gene is TRBV14, the J gene TRBJ2-7, with D perhaps being TRBD1 or TRBD2 (6 bases each). The V end was cut by 4 bases, the J end by 0 bases, with 13 bases between. Germline V CDR1 and CDR2: SGHDN, FVKESK. The length of the CDR3 is 15 residues. The chain's CDR3 is CASSRRGHPSYEQYF. CDR3 DNA sequence: TGTGCCAGCAGCCGCCGGGGGCACCCCTCCTACGAGCAGTACTTC. Full variable domain (outside the CDR3, taken from reference TRBV14 and TRBJ2-7): EAGVTQFPSHSVIEKGQTVTLRCDPISGHDNLYWYRRVMGKEIKFLLHFVKESKQDESGMPNNRFLAERTGGTYSTLKVQPAELEDSGVYFCASSRRGHPSYEQYFGPGTRLTVT.

The chain combines TRBV6-1 with TRBJ1-2, with 9 bases fitting TRBD1. Trimming at V came to 0 bases and at J to 8 bases, leaving 4 bases not matched to a gene. Germline V lookup: CDR1 MNHNS, CDR2 SASEGT. CDR3 length equals 14 residues. The DNA for the CDR3 is TGTGCCAGCAGTGAAGCCGGGGACAGGGACGGCTACACCTTC. It codes for CASSEAGDRDGYTF.

The chain uses TRBV9 and TRBJ2-2; 15 nucleotides line up with TRBD2. The V and J ends lost 5 bases and 3 bases, in that order; junction bases with no gene match: 11. Germline CDR1 and CDR2: SGDLS and YYNGEE. This CDR3 has 19 amino acids. The DNA of the CDR3 is TGTGCCAGCAGTGCCCCGGGACTAGCGGGAGGTGTAGACACCGGGGAGCTGTTTTTT. This sequence encodes CASSAPGLAGGVDTGELFF.

CDR3 DNA sequence: TGTGCCAGCAGCTTATCTAGCGGGAGCTACGAGCAGTACTTC. The encoded protein is CASSLSSGSYEQYF. The chain combines TRBV5-4 with TRBJ2-7, with TRBD2 identical over 10 bases. The CDR3 totals 14 residues. CDR1 SGHNT and CDR2 YYREEE come from the germline V gene (reference sequence). J lost 3 bases, V lost 2 bases, and 2 bases had no gene match.

The V and J genes are TRBV5-4 and TRBJ1-1; D call uncertain. Germline assignment: CDR1 SGHNT and CDR2 YYREEE (reference sequence). This CDR3 has 15 residues. Deletions cut 1 base from V and 4 bases from J, with 14 bases between. CDR3 DNA: TGTGCCAGCAGCTTGCAAGGATTCAAGGGCACTGAAGCTTTCTTT. Its translation: CASSLQGFKGTEAFF.

CDR3 nucleotides: TGTGCCCTCGGAAGGGGGACTAGCGGGAGGAGGAACACCGGGGAGCTGTTTTTT. The encoded protein is CALGRGTSGRRNTGELFF. This chain joins TRBV5-8 and TRBJ2-2; TRBD2 agrees at 15 bases. V trimming: 10 bases; J trimming: 1 base; junction bases outside the gene matches: 11. There are 18 residues in the CDR3. Germline V lookup: CDR1 SGHTS, CDR2 YDEGEE.

Concerning this clone: Other DNA sequences within the sample encode an identical CDR3. This rearrangement joins TRBV4-3 to TRBJ1-4; D is unclear. Germline CDR1 LGHNA, CDR2 YSLEER. The CDR3 covers 15 residues. The ends were cut back, 0 bases at V and 4 bases at J, with 9 bases in the middle. This CDR3 reads CASSQDGRSNEKLFF. The CDR3 nucleotides read TGCGCCAGCAGCCAAGATGGCAGAAGTAATGAAAAACTGTTTTTT.

The J gene is TRBJ2-7, the V gene TRBV28; 10 bases fit TRBD2. Germline lookup yields CDR1 MDHEN and CDR2 SYDVKM. This CDR3 has 16 amino acids. V shed 6 bases, J shed 0 bases, and the junction held 8 bases outside the gene matches. Here the CDR3 DNA reads TGTGCCAGCAGGGCGGGACTAGCGCTTAGCTCCTACGAGCAGTACTTC. Translated, it gives CASRAGLALSSYEQYF.

The chain couples TRBV15 to TRBJ1-2, with 7 bases that match TRBD1. The V gene's germline CDR1 is LNHNV and CDR2 YYDKDF (reference sequence). This CDR3 comprises 17 residues. The V segment lost 1 base and the J segment 0 bases; nucleotides outside the gene matches: 8. Here the CDR3 reads CATSRGTRDSANYGYTF. In nucleotides, the CDR3 is TGTGCCACCAGCAGAGGGACTCGGGACAGCGCTAACTATGGCTACACCTTC. The entire variable domain, with the rest obtained from reference TRBV15 and TRBJ1-2, is as follows: DAMVIQNPRYQVTQFGKPVTLSCSQTLNHNVMYWYQQKSSQAPKLLFHYYDKDFNNEADTPDNFQSRRPNTSFCFLDIRSPGLGDTAMYLCATSRGTRDSANYGYTFGSGTRLTVV.

This clone was found once. The J gene is TRBJ1-6, the V gene TRBV30; 7 bases agree with TRBD1. Germline V gene sequence: CDR1 GTSNPN, CDR2 SVGIG (reference sequence). Trimming removed 1 base from V and 7 bases from J; junction bases left unmatched: 7. CDR3 length: 15 amino acids. For the CDR3, the DNA is TGTGCCTGGAGTGAAGGGACAGCCCCGAATTCACCCCTCCACTTT. It codes for CAWSEGTAPNSPLHF.

The chain joins TRBV5-6 to TRBJ2-7, with D tentatively TRBD1 (6 bases). The CDR3 spans 16 residues. Trimming took 2 bases from V and 4 from J, leaving 19 bases between them. Germline V lookup: CDR1 SGHDT, CDR2 YYEEEE. CDR3 protein: CASSFFSQGSLYEQYF. In DNA, the CDR3 is TGTGCCAGCAGCTTTTTTAGTCAGGGGTCTCTATACGAGCAGTACTTC.